Presented here are 29 T cell receptor beta chains from one specimen sequenced in a study of human T cells and chemical hapten exposure. Noted time point: patch test 1, 2 weeks after DPC sensitization. Specified treatment: therapeutic diphenylcyclopropenone sensitization with weekly scalp DPC. TCRdb redid the calling of the RACE reads with MiXCR, one entry per CDR3 protein. The sample lists about 56,000 distinct CDR3 sequences, about 9.3% occurring once. The sequences come from whole blood, collected in connection with sensitization to the hapten diphenylcyclopropenone (DPC). These receptors all stem from a woman aged 35 to 49 with alopecia areata. Some clones in this sample may be carry-over from other donors' samples.

In regard to this clonotype: A much larger clone differs by one base, so this may be a read error. The V gene is TRBV7-9, the J gene TRBJ2-1; the D is unclear. The V gene lost 5 bases and the J gene lost 9 bases, with 11 bases spanning the gap. The CDR3 is 12 amino acids. CDR1 and CDR2 from the germline V gene are SEHNR and FQNEAQ (reference sequence). The CDR3 DNA sequence: TGTGCCAGCAGCCTCCAGGCTGTTGAGCAGTTCTTC. Translation gives CASSLQAVEQFF.

On this clonotype itself: As the CDR3 is not closed by the conserved phenylalanine or tryptophan, this likely results from a read error. The chain carries TRBV20-1 and TRBJ1-6; D ambiguous. Germline V lookup: CDR1 DFQATT, CDR2 SNEGSKA (reference sequence). CDR3 size: 17 residues. V was trimmed by 0 bases and J by 3 bases, leaving 15 bases between them. CDR3 coding DNA: TGCAGTGCTAGAGATGAAGGACGGGGATTCTATAATTCACCCCTCCACTTG. Translated, it gives CSARDEGRGFYNSPLHL.

The chain carries TRBV7-9 and TRBJ1-2; D ambiguous. The CDR3 runs to 10 residues. The germline V gene has CDR1 SEHNR and CDR2 FQNEAQ (reference sequence). This chain's CDR3 is CASVGSGYTF. The CDR3, as DNA: TGTGCTAGCGTTGGGAGTGGCTACACCTTC.

V usage is TRBV5-4 and J usage is TRBJ2-1; 10 nucleotides line up with TRBD2. The CDR3 consists of 15 residues. Germline V gives CDR1 SGHNT, CDR2 YYREEE (reference sequence). Trimming cost V 3 bases and J 5 bases; bases outside gene matches: 5. CDR3 region: CASSSERGGNNEQFF. The DNA for the CDR3 is TGTGCCAGCAGCTCCGAGCGGGGGGGAAACAATGAGCAGTTCTTC.

This clonotype was counted ten times or more. This chain links TRBV29-1 with TRBJ1-3; D is undetermined. CDR3 length equals 13 residues. Germline lookup yields CDR1 SQVTM and CDR2 ANQGSEA. The ends were cut back, 4 bases at V and 0 bases at J, with 7 bases in the middle. The CDR3 coding sequence is TGCAGCGTTGGATCCATCTCTGGAAACACCATATATTTT. Amino acids: CSVGSISGNTIYF.

This clonotype was observed many times. V usage is TRBV12-3 or TRBV12-4 and J usage is TRBJ1-1, with D uncertain. V lost 4 bases to trimming and J lost 6 bases, with 6 bases between them. CDR3 length equals 11 residues. The CDR3: CASSSIAEAFF. For the CDR3, the DNA is TGTGCCAGCAGTTCTATTGCTGAAGCTTTCTTT.

The V call is TRBV4-1, the J call TRBJ2-7; D not resolved. CDR3 length equals 15 residues. Germline CDR1 is MGHRA and CDR2 is YSYEKL. Between the trimmed V and J ends, which lost 0 bases and 0 bases, there was a span of 9 bases. This chain's CDR3 is CASSQEQRASYEQYF. CDR3 DNA sequence: TGCGCCAGCAGCCAAGAGCAGAGAGCCTCCTACGAGCAGTACTTC.

The chain recombines TRBV20-1 with TRBJ1-4; maybe TRBD1 (5 bases). Germline-derived CDR1 and CDR2 are DFQATT and SNEGSKA (reference sequence). Trimming took 5 bases from V and 8 from J, leaving 15 bases between them. CDR3 length equals 13 residues. This CDR3 is CSALTIEGEKLFF. In nucleotides, the CDR3 is TGCAGTGCTTTGACCATAGAGGGGGAAAAACTGTTTTTT.

This clonotype was detected a few times. This chain uses TRBV28 with TRBJ2-1; 9 bases line up with TRBD1. The CDR3 is 16 amino acids. CDR1 is MDHEN, CDR2 SYDVKM, per germline. The junction had 14 bases not matched to a gene; V was cut back by 9 bases and J by 5 bases. The CDR3 here is CASSLRGTGRNNEQFF. CDR3 nucleotides: TGTGCCAGTAGCTTGAGGGGGACAGGGAGAAACAATGAGCAGTTCTTC.

The chain couples TRBV20-1 to TRBJ2-7, with D hard to call. This CDR3 contains 12 residues. Germline V CDR1 and CDR2: DFQATT, SNEGSKA (reference sequence). V was pared by 3 bases and J by 6 bases, with 12 bases between. The chain's CDR3 is CSASLMGFEQYF. The CDR3 DNA reads TGCAGTGCTAGCTTAATGGGTTTCGAGCAGTACTTC.

This chain joins TRBV11-3 and TRBJ2-2; D may be TRBD2 (5 bases). The CDR3 runs to 14 residues. V shed 1 base and J shed 5 bases, with 8 bases lying between them. Germline V gene lookup returns CDR1 SGHNT and CDR2 YENEEA. The CDR3 DNA reads as TGTGCCAGCAGCTTAGGCGGGCAAACCGGGGAGCTGTTTTTT. Translation: CASSLGGQTGELFF.

Many counts were recorded for this clonotype. The chain carries TRBV5-1 and TRBJ2-5; a possible D gene is TRBD2 (5 bases). Trimming stripped 1 base from V and 4 bases from J, with 14 bases between. The CDR3 is 15 residues long. CDR1 is SGHRS, CDR2 YFSETQ, per germline. CDR3 nucleotide sequence: TGCGCCAGCAGCTTGATGGCGAGGACTGGAGAGACCCAGTACTTC. Residues: CASSLMARTGETQYF.

Note on this clonotype: A much larger clone differs from this one at a single base, so this may be a read error. V usage is TRBV12-3 or TRBV12-4 and J usage is TRBJ2-3; D is tentatively TRBD1 or TRBD2 (6 bases each). The CDR3 is made up of 13 amino acids. The CDR3 sequence is CTSRGLPTDTQYF. The CDR3 bases are TGTACCAGCAGGGGACTCCCCACAGATACGCAGTATTTT.

This clonotype was found many times. The V call is TRBV25-1, the J call TRBJ1-6; D call uncertain. The germline CDR1 and CDR2 sequences are MGHDK and SYGVNS. Deletions cut 5 bases from V and 8 bases from J, with 10 bases between. The CDR3 runs to 13 residues. The CDR3 nucleotides are TGTGCCAGCAGTTTCCGGGTGGATTCACCCCTCCACTTT. Residues: CASSFRVDSPLHF.

The V and J genes are TRBV14 and TRBJ2-7, with TRBD2 as a possible D gene (5 bases). The CDR3 contains 14 residues. Germline lookup yields CDR1 SGHDN and CDR2 FVKESK. Trimming took off 3 bases at V and 5 bases at J, with 14 bases between the two ends. The CDR3: CASSQVGLADEQYF. The CDR3 DNA follows: TGTGCCAGCAGCCAGGTCGGGCTAGCTGACGAGCAGTACTTC.

Note on this clonotype: A read error is possible here, since a much larger clone lies one base away. This chain links TRBV5-1 with TRBJ2-1, with 9 bases that match TRBD2. The germline V gene encodes CDR1 SGHRS and CDR2 YFSETQ. This CDR3 region has 16 residues. The V segment lost 3 bases and the J segment 5 bases; nucleotides outside the gene matches: 9. The CDR3 sequence: CASSSNLAGFHNEQFF. In DNA form, the CDR3 reads TGCGCCAGCAGCTCCAACCTAGCGGGGTTTCACAATGAGCAGTTCTTC.

The chain employs TRBV6-1 and TRBJ2-1; D uncertain. The CDR3 sequence is 13 residues long. V lost 2 bases and J lost 10, with 12 bases in between. In germline, CDR1 is MNHNS, CDR2 SASEGT. CDR3 bases: TGTGCCAGCAGTGAATGGCCCGAAGGCGAGCAGTTCTTC. Protein sequence: CASSEWPEGEQFF.

This clonotype occurred many times. The CDR3: CASTLGLIKETQYF. CDR3 nucleotides: TGTGCCAGCACCCTGGGACTAATAAAAGAGACCCAGTACTTC. This rearrangement joins TRBV12-3 or TRBV12-4 to TRBJ2-5, with 7 bases that match TRBD2. This CDR3 is 14 amino acids long. Germline trimming cut 7 bases from V and 3 bases from J; bases unmatched to any gene: 8.

The table lists this clonotype with a few counts. This chain uses TRBV5-1 with TRBJ2-5; D gene uncertain. Germline V gene sequence: CDR1 SGHRS, CDR2 YFSETQ. CDR3 length equals 15 residues. The ends were cut back, 0 bases at V and 2 bases at J, with 11 bases in the middle. DNA of the CDR3: TGCGCCAGCAGCTTGGCCTCGATGGCACAAGAGACCCAGTACTTC. It specifies CASSLASMAQETQYF.

This clonotype was counted ten times or more. The chain has TRBV24-1 and TRBJ2-2; D tentatively fits TRBD1 or TRBD2 (6 bases each). The CDR3 loop spans 15 amino acids. Germline V CDR1 and CDR2: KGHDR, SFDVKD. Trimming pared 5 bases from V and 4 bases from J, leaving 13 bases between. The CDR3 nucleotides read TGTGCCACCAGTGTGGGGGGCGCGGGCACCGGGGAGCTGTTTTTT. Protein: CATSVGGAGTGELFF.

Worth noting for this clonotype: Germline and junction disagree at one end, which may indicate a read error. The rearrangement uses TRBV28 and TRBJ2-7, with D possibly TRBD2 on 7 matching bases. CDR3 length equals 13 residues. CDR1 and CDR2 from the germline V gene are MDHEN and SYDVKM. In nucleotides, the CDR3 is TGTGCCAGCACTTTAGGGGGGGCGTACGAGCAGTACTTC. The encoded protein is CASTLGGAYEQYF.

This clonotype was observed many times. The junction does not match germline at one end; this may be a read error. The chain is built from TRBV18 and TRBJ2-7; either TRBD1 or TRBD2 may fit D (6 bases each). CDR1 is KGHSH, CDR2 LQKENI, per germline. The CDR3 loop spans 13 amino acids. This chain's CDR3 is CASSTTGGTSLDF. The CDR3 DNA reads as TGTGCCAGCTCAACAACGGGCGGGACATCCCTGGACTTC.

This clonotype was counted many times. This chain links TRBV4-1 with TRBJ1-5; D is unresolved. Germline CDR1 MGHRA, CDR2 YSYEKL. Trimming shortened V by 1 base and J by 4 bases, and 2 bases separated the two germline ends. This CDR3 contains 12 residues. The CDR3 loop is CASSQGNQPQHF. The DNA for the CDR3 is TGCGCCAGCAGCCAAGGGAATCAGCCCCAGCATTTT.

The table lists this clonotype with many counts. The V gene is TRBV3-1, the J gene TRBJ2-1; D may correspond to TRBD1 or TRBD2 (5 bases each). The CDR3 extends over 12 amino acids. Trimming left V 3 bases short and J 14 bases short, with 14 bases between. The germline gives CDR1 LGHDT, CDR2 YNNKEL (reference sequence). The CDR3 sequence: CASSQVGAPEFF. The DNA for the CDR3 is TGTGCCAGCAGCCAGGTCGGGGCTCCGGAGTTCTTC.

This clonotype has ten or more counts. This rearrangement joins TRBV20-1 to TRBJ1-6, with 7 bases fitting TRBD1. The CDR3 length is 15 residues. Germline CDR1 reads DFQATT; CDR2 reads SNEGSKA (reference sequence). V trimming: 2 bases; J trimming: 7 bases; junction bases outside the gene matches: 8. CDR3 nucleotide sequence: TGCAGTGCTAGACTTACGACAGGGCGAAATTCACCCCTCCACTTT. Translating gives CSARLTTGRNSPLHF.

The table lists this clonotype with many counts. The chain recombines TRBV4-3 with TRBJ1-6, with D hard to call. This CDR3 spans 16 amino acids. V lost 1 base and J lost 8, with 15 bases in between. The germline V gene encodes CDR1 LGHNA and CDR2 YSLEER. The CDR3 DNA follows: TGCGCCAGCAGCCAAGTAGTGGGCTCACGCGATTCACCCCTCCACTTT. It encodes CASSQVVGSRDSPLHF.

This clonotype was seen ten or more times. The chain is built from TRBV11-2 and TRBJ1-1; 7 bases are shared with TRBD1. Germline V gene sequence: CDR1 SGHAT, CDR2 FQNNGV. The CDR3 spans 15 residues. V was pared by 0 bases and J by 4 bases, with 5 bases of the junction left unmatched. The CDR3 sequence: CASSLDGTDLTEAFF. The CDR3 DNA follows: TGTGCCAGCAGCTTAGATGGGACAGACCTCACTGAAGCTTTCTTT.

The sample holds a few counts of this clonotype. The genes are TRBV20-1 and TRBJ2-3, with no clear D. Germline CDR1 DFQATT, CDR2 SNEGSKA (reference sequence). The CDR3 has 13 amino acids. Between the trimmed V and J ends, which lost 6 bases and 1 base, there was a span of 11 bases. The DNA of the CDR3 is TGCAGTGCCGACCCGTGGGGCACAGATACGCAGTATTTT. It is translated as CSADPWGTDTQYF.

This chain joins TRBV25-1 and TRBJ1-3; no reliable D call. V was shortened by 4 bases and J by 4 bases, with 5 bases between the two germline ends. The CDR3 totals 12 residues. From germline, CDR1 is MGHDK and CDR2 SYGVNS. The CDR3 loop reads CASSAGGNTIYF. CDR3 nucleotide sequence: TGTGCCAGCAGTGCCGGGGGAAACACCATATATTTT.